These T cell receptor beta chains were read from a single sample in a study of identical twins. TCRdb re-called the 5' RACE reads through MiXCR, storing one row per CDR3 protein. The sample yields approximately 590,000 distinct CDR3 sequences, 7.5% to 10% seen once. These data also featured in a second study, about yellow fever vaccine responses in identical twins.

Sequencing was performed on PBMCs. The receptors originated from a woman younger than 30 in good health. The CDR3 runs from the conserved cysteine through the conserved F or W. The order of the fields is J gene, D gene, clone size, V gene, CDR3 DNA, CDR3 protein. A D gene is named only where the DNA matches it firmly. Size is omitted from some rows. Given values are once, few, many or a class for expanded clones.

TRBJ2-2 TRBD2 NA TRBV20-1 TGCAGTGCTAGAGGAAGGCTAGCGGGAGAGGTTATGGACACCGGGGAGCTGTTTTTT CSARGRLAGEVMDTGELFF
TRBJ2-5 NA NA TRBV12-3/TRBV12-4 TGTGCCAGCAGTTTCGGGCAGGGCGCCGAGACCCAGTACTTC CASSFGQGAETQYF
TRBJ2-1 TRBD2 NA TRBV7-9 TGTGCCAGCAGCTTAGTGGGGACTAAGTCCTACAATGAGCAGTTCTTC CASSLVGTKSYNEQFF
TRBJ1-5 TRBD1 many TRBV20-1 TGCAGTGCTAAGACAGGGGACCGGCCCCAGCATTTT CSAKTGDRPQHF
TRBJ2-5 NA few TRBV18 TGTGCCAGCTTCCCTTCCGGGACGGCTCAAGAGACCCAGTACTTC CASFPSGTAQETQYF
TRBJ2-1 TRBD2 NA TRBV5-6 TGTGCCAGCAGCCTAAAGCGGGACTCCTACAATGAGCAGTTCTTC CASSLKRDSYNEQFF
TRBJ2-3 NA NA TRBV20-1 TGCAGTGCAAACCCGGAGGGCCAAGATACGCAGTATTTT CSANPEGQDTQYF
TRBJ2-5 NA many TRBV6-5 TGTGCCAGCAGTTACTTCAGGGGAAGTGAGGAGACCCAGTACTTC CASSYFRGSEETQYF
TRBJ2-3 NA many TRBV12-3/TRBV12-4 TGTGCCAGCAGGACCGGAGTCGGGAGCACAGATACGCAGTATTTT CASRTGVGSTDTQYF
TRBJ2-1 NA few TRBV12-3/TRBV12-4 TGTGCCAGCAGTTTAGGGGCGGGACAGCAACAAATATACAATGAGCAGTTCTTC CASSLGAGQQQIYNEQFF
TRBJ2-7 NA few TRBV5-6 TGTGCCAGCAGCCTTAGGGGCTCGTCCGAGCAGTACTTC CASSLRGSSEQYF
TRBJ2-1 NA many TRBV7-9 TGTGCCAGCAGCTTACCTTACGACAATGAGCAGTTCTTC CASSLPYDNEQFF
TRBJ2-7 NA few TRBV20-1 TGCAGTGCTTCCAGGGGGGCATCCTACGAGCAGTACTTC CSASRGASYEQYF
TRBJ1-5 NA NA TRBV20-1 TGCAGTGCTAGATTAGGGGGGTCCGGCAATCAGCCCCAGCATTTT CSARLGGSGNQPQHF
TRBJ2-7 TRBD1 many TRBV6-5 TGTGCCAGCTCCGACAGGGGCTACGAGCAGTACTTC CASSDRGYEQYF
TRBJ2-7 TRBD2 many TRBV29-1 TGCAGCGTTGTCGGGACTAGCGGGAGTTACGAGCAGTACTTC CSVVGTSGSYEQYF
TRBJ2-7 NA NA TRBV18 TGTGCCAGCTCACCACTTGAAGGGTCCTCCTACGAGCAGTACTTC CASSPLEGSSYEQYF
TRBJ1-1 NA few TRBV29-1 TGCAGCGTTGGGATCCCGGGGGCTTTTGAAGCTTTCTTT CSVGIPGAFEAFF
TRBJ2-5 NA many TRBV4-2 TGTGCCAGCAGCCAGGGCATAGGGACCTACGAAGAGACCCAGTACTTC CASSQGIGTYEETQYF
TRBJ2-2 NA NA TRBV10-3 TGTGCCATCAGTGAGTCTGGCGCAAACACCGGGGAGCTGTTTTTT CAISESGANTGELFF
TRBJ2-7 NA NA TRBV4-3 TGCGCCAGCAGCCAAGCGGGACACCTACCCTCCTACGAGCAGTACTTC CASSQAGHLPSYEQYF
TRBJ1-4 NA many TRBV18 TGTGCCAGCTCACCGGGGGGCGATCATGAAAAACTGTTTTTT CASSPGGDHEKLFF
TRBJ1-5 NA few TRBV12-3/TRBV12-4 TGTGCCAGCACCTTAAGGCGAAGCAATCAGCCCCAGCATTTT CASTLRRSNQPQHF
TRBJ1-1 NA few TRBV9 TGTGCCAGCAGCCGGGGACCGTTCACTGAAGCTTTCTTT CASSRGPFTEAFF
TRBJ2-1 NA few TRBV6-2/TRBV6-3 TGTGCCAGCAGTTACACCCCAGGGGGGGATGAGCAGTTCTTC CASSYTPGGDEQFF
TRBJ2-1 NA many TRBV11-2 TGTGCCAGCAGCCCTCTCTCGGGGGCGGGTTACAATGAGCAGTTCTTC CASSPLSGAGYNEQFF
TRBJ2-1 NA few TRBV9 TGTGCCAGCAGCGTAGGTGGCCCCAATGAGCAGTTCTTC CASSVGGPNEQFF
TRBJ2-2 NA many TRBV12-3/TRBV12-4 TGTGCCAGCAATTCGGACGGAGGAACGAACACCGGGGAGCTGTTTTTT CASNSDGGTNTGELFF
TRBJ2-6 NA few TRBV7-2 TGTGCCAGCAGCTTAGTTAGGGGGGCCAACGTCCTGACTTTC CASSLVRGANVLTF
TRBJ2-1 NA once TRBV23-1 TGCGCCAGCAGTCAAATCCGGGGCTCCTACAATGAGCAGTTCTTC CASSQIRGSYNEQFF
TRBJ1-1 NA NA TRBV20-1 TGCAGTGCTAGAGATCTAGTAGGGGGGTATGAAGTCACTGAAGCTTTCTTT CSARDLVGGYEVTEAFF
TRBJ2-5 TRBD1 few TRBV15 TGTGCCACCAGCAGAGGGGACAGGGCGGGAGAGACCCAGTACTTC CATSRGDRAGETQYF
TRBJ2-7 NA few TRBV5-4 TGTGCCAGCAGCTTCGGGGGTGTATCCTACGAGCAGTACTTC CASSFGGVSYEQYF
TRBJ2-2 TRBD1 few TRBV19 TGTGCCAGTATCCGGCAGGGGGAAAACACCGGGGAGCTGTTTTTT CASIRQGENTGELFF
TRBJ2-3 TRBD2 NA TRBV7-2 TGTGCCAGCAGCTCCGCCGGGACTAAATTCACAGATACGCAGTATTTT CASSSAGTKFTDTQYF
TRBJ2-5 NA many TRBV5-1 TGCGCCAGCAGCTTAGGAGGGCCTCAAGAGACCCAGTACTTC CASSLGGPQETQYF
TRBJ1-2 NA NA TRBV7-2 TGTGCCAGCAGCCCACCCCCAGGGGCCGACTATGGCTACACCTTC CASSPPPGADYGYTF
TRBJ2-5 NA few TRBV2 TGTGCCAGCACGAGGGTGCAAGAGACCCAGTACTTC CASTRVQETQYF
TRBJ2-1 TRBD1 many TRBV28 TGTGCCAGCAGCAACGGACAGGGGCACGAGCAGTTCTTC CASSNGQGHEQFF
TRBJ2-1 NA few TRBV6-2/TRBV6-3 TGTGCCAGCAGTTACCCTAATCCGGGGACACTCTCCTCCTACAATGAGCAGTTCTTC CASSYPNPGTLSSYNEQFF
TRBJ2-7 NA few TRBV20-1 TGCAGTGCTAGAGTTCTAAAGTACGAGCAGTACTTC CSARVLKYEQYF
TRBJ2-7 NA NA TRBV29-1 TGCAGCGTTGAAGATCTTCGTGAGAGCTCCTACGAGCAGTACTTC CSVEDLRESSYEQYF
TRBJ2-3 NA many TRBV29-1 TGCAGCGTTGATGAGGCCGCGGAATCCACAGATACGCAGTATTTT CSVDEAAESTDTQYF
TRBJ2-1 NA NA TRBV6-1 TGTGCCAGCAGGGAAGCCGGGACTCACAATGAGCAGTTCTTC CASREAGTHNEQFF
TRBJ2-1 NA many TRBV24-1 TGTGCCACCAGTGATTTCCAGGCTGGGAATGAGCAGTTCTTC CATSDFQAGNEQFF
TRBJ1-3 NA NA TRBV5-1 TGCGCCAACAGCTTGGATGGAAACACCATATATTTT CANSLDGNTIYF
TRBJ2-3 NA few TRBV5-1 TGCGCCAGCAGCCGAGGACTGTACACAGATACGCAGTATTTT CASSRGLYTDTQYF
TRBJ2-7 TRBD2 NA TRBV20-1 TGCTGTGCTAGAGATGGGACTAGCGGGGGGAACGAGCAGTACTTC CCARDGTSGGNEQYF
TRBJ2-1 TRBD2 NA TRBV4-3 TGCGCCAGCAGCCAAGTTCGCGGGAGTCGCAATGAGCAGTTCTTC CASSQVRGSRNEQFF
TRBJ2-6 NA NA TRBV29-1 TGTACAGGGAATGACGTCCTGACTTTC CTGNDVLTF
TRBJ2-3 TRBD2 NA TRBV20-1 TGCAGTGCTAGGGGGGGGTCTGGCACAGATACGCAGTATTTT CSARGGSGTDTQYF
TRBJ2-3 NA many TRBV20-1 TGCAGTGCTAGAGATATCCGGCAGGGCAGAGATACGCAGTATTTT CSARDIRQGRDTQYF
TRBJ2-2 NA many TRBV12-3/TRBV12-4 TGTGCCAGCAGTTTACAGGCGAACACCGGGGAGCTGTTTTTT CASSLQANTGELFF
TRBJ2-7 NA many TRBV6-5 TGTGCCAGCAGTTTAACCGGGACTCCGGGCGAGCAGTACTTC CASSLTGTPGEQYF
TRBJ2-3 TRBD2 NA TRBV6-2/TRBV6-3 TGTGCCAGCAGTATAGCGGGGAACACAGATACGCAGTATTTT CASSIAGNTDTQYF
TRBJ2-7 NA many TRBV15 TGTGCCACCAGCAGAGATGGACGCGGCTACGAGCAGTACTTC CATSRDGRGYEQYF
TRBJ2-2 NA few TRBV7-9 TGTGCCGACCGAGGGCAAACGAACACCGGGGAGCTGTTTTTT CADRGQTNTGELFF
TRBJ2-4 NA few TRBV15 TGTGCCACCAGCATTGACAGGGCCAAAAACATTCAGTACTTC CATSIDRAKNIQYF
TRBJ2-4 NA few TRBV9 TGTGCCAGCAGCGGGGATTCGAGGGCCATTCAGTACTTC CASSGDSRAIQYF